A selection of T cell receptor beta chains follows, all from one sample in a study of T cell responses to AZD1222 COVID-19 vaccine. The protocol was immunoSEQ multiplex PCR, while the TCRdb copy is restricted to in-frame clones and leaves out a portion. The sample lists about 150,000 clones; around 84% were seen once. The material was peripheral blood, obtained on day 0 of AZD1222 vaccination. The origin of the receptors is an adult in good health. Each CDR3 is given with its conserved first and last residue. D genes are given only for firm matches. The size entry is marked missing in some rows and otherwise reads once, few, many or a size class.

v_gene: TRBV4-1; j_gene: TRBJ1-5; d_gene: TRBD1; abundance: NA; CDR3nt: TGCGTCAGCAGCTTCTACACAGGGGACAATCAGCCCCAGCATTTT; CDR3aa: CVSSFYTGDNQPQHF
v_gene: TRBV6-5; j_gene: TRBJ1-1; d_gene: NA; abundance: NA; CDR3nt: TGTGCCAGCAGTTACACCCAGCGCCGCATGAACACTGAAGCTTTCTTT; CDR3aa: CASSYTQRRMNTEAFF
v_gene: TRBV7-9; j_gene: TRBJ2-2; d_gene: NA; abundance: NA; CDR3nt: TGTGCCAGCAGTCGTACAACGGGGGGCATGACCGGGGAGCTGTTTTTT; CDR3aa: CASSRTTGGMTGELFF
v_gene: TRBV11-2; j_gene: TRBJ2-7; d_gene: NA; abundance: NA; CDR3nt: TGTGCCAGCAGCTTAGATAGGGGCAGGGTGGGTCACGAGCAGTACTTC; CDR3aa: CASSLDRGRVGHEQYF
v_gene: TRBV4-1; j_gene: TRBJ1-4; d_gene: NA; abundance: NA; CDR3nt: TGCGCCAGCAGCCAAGATGTAAAGAAGGGTGAAAAACTGTTTTTT; CDR3aa: CASSQDVKKGEKLFF
v_gene: TRBV5-1; j_gene: TRBJ2-5; d_gene: NA; abundance: NA; CDR3nt: TGCGCCAGCAGCTTGGTGCAGGCCGGGGAGACCCAGTACTTC; CDR3aa: CASSLVQAGETQYF
v_gene: TRBV6-5; j_gene: TRBJ1-2; d_gene: NA; abundance: NA; CDR3nt: TGTGCCAGCAGGTTAGAGAACTATGGCTACACCTTC; CDR3aa: CASRLENYGYTF
v_gene: TRBV5-1; j_gene: TRBJ1-1; d_gene: NA; abundance: NA; CDR3nt: TGCGCCAGCAGCTTGACAGGACAAGCGAACACTGAAGCTTTCTTT; CDR3aa: CASSLTGQANTEAFF
v_gene: TRBV2; j_gene: TRBJ2-2; d_gene: NA; abundance: NA; CDR3nt: TGTGCCAGCCAAACAGGGTTAAGGAGCACCGGGGAGCTGTTTTTT; CDR3aa: CASQTGLRSTGELFF
v_gene: TRBV5-1; j_gene: TRBJ2-5; d_gene: TRBD1; abundance: NA; CDR3nt: TGCGCCAGCAGCTTGGAAGACAGGGGAAAGGGGACCCAGTACTTC; CDR3aa: CASSLEDRGKGTQYF
v_gene: TRBV28; j_gene: TRBJ1-1; d_gene: NA; abundance: once; CDR3nt: TGTGCCAGCAGCCCAAACAGGGTTGAAGCTTTCTTT; CDR3aa: CASSPNRVEAFF
v_gene: TRBV2; j_gene: TRBJ1-5; d_gene: NA; abundance: few; CDR3nt: TGTGCCAGCAGTGATGTTAGTGGGTCCCCGTGGCCCCAGCATTTT; CDR3aa: CASSDVSGSPWPQHF
v_gene: TRBV24-1; j_gene: TRBJ2-2; d_gene: NA; abundance: once; CDR3nt: TGTGCCACCAGTGATTTTAGCAGGGGTAACACCGGGGAGCTGTTTTTT; CDR3aa: CATSDFSRGNTGELFF
v_gene: TRBV10-3; j_gene: TRBJ2-1; d_gene: NA; abundance: NA; CDR3nt: TGTGCCATCCGGGGACCTCACAATGAGCAGTTCTTC; CDR3aa: CAIRGPHNEQFF